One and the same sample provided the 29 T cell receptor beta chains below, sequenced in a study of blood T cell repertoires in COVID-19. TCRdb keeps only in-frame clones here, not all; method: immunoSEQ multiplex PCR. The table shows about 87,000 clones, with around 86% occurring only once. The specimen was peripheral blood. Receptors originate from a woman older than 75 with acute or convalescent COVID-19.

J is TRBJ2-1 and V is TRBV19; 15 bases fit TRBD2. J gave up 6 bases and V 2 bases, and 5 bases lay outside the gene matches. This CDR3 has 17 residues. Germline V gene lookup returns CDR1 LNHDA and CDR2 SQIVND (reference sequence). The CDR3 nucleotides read TGTGCCAGTAGTATAAAGGGACTAGCGGGGGGCTTCAATGAGCAGTTCTTC. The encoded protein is CASSIKGLAGGFNEQFF.

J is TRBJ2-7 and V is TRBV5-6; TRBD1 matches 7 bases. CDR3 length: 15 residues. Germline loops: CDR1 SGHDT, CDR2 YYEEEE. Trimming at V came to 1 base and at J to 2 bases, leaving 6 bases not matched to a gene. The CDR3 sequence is CASSLRGQKAYEQYF. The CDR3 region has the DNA TGTGCCAGCAGCTTGCGGGGACAGAAGGCCTACGAGCAGTACTTC.

The CDR3 DNA is TGTGCCAGCATGGCCGGACAGGGGTCGAGAAACGAGCAGTACTTC. Residues: CASMAGQGSRNEQYF. The chain employs TRBV2 and TRBJ2-7; TRBD1 matches 9 bases. The CDR3 sequence is 15 residues long. V shed 7 bases, J shed 5 bases, and the junction held 12 bases outside the gene matches. From germline, CDR1 is SNHLY and CDR2 FYNNEI.

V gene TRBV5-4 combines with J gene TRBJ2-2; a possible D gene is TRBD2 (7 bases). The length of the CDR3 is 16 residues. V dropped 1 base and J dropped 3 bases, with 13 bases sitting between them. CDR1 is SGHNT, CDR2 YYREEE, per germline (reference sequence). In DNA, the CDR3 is TGTGCCAGCAGCTTGTGGGGGGGGCACTACACCGGGGAGCTGTTTTTT. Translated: CASSLWGGHYTGELFF.

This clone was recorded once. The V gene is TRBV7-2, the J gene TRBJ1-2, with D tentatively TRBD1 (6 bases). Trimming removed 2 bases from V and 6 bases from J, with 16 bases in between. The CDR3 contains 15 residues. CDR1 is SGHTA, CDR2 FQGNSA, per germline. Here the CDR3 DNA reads TGTGCCAGCAGCTTACCCAAGAAAGGGGGTGATGGCTACACCTTC. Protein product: CASSLPKKGGDGYTF.

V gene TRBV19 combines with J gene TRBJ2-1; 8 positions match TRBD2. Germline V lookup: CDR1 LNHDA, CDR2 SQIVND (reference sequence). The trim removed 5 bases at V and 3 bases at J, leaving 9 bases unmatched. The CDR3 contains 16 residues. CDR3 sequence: CASSPPRAGVYNEQFF. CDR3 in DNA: TGTGCCAGTAGTCCCCCAAGAGCGGGAGTCTACAATGAGCAGTTCTTC. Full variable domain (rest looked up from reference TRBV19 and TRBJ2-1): DGGITQSPKYLFRKEGQNVTLSCEQNLNHDAMYWYRQDPGQGLRLIYYSQIVNDFQKGDIAEGYSVSREKKESFPLTVTSAQKNPTAFYLCASSPPRAGVYNEQFFGPGTRLTVL.

The CDR3: CASSLTTGDNSPLHF. The CDR3 DNA is TGCGCCAGCAGCTTGACGACAGGGGATAATTCACCCCTCCACTTT. The chain links TRBV5-1 to TRBJ1-6, with 8 bases fitting TRBD1. J was trimmed by 5 bases and V by 1 base; bases with no gene match: 2. The CDR3 spans 15 residues. CDR1 and CDR2 (germline): SGHRS, YFSETQ.

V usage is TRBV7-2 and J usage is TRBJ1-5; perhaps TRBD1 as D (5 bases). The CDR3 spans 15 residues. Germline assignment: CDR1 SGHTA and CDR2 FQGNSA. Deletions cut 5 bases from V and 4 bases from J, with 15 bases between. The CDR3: CASSPRTDRNQPQHF. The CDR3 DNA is TGTGCCAGCAGCCCTAGAACTGACAGAAATCAGCCCCAGCATTTT.

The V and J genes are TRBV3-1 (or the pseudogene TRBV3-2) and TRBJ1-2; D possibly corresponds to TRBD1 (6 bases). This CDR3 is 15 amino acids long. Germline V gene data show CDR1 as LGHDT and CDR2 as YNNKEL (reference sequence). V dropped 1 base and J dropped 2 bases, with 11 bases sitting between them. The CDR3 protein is CASSQVNRVNYGYTF. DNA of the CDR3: TGTGCCAGCAGCCAAGTTAACAGGGTAAACTATGGCTACACCTTC.

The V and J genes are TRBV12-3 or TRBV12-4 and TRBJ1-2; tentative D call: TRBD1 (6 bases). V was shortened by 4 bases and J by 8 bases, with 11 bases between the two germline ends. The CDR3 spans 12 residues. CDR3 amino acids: CASSYPGQGYTF. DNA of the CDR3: TGTGCCAGCAGTTACCCGGGACAAGGCTACACCTTC.

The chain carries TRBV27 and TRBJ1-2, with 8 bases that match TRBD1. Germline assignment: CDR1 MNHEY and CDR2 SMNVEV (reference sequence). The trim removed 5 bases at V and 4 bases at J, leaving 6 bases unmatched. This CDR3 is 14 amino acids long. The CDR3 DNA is TGTGCCAGCAGTCTGGGACAGGAAAGCTATGGCTACACCTTC. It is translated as CASSLGQESYGYTF.

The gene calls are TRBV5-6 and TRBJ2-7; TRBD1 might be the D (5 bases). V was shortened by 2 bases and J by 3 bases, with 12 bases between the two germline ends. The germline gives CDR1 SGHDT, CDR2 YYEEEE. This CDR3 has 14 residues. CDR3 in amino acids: CASSFLDTDYEQYF. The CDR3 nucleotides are TGTGCCAGCAGCTTCCTGGACACAGACTACGAGCAGTACTTC.

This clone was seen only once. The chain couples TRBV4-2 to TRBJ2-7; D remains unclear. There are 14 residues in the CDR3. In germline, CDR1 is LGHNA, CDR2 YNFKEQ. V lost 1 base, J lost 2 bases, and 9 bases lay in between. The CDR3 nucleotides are TGTGCCAGCAGCCAAGCGGCCGCGGCCTACGAGCAGTACTTC. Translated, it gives CASSQAAAAYEQYF.

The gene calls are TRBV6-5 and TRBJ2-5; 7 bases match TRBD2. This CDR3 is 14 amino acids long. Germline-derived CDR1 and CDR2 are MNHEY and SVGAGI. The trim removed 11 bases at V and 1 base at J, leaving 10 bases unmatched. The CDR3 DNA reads TGTGCCTGCGCGCGGGCGGGGGTCCAAGAGACCCAGTACTTC. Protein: CACARAGVQETQYF.

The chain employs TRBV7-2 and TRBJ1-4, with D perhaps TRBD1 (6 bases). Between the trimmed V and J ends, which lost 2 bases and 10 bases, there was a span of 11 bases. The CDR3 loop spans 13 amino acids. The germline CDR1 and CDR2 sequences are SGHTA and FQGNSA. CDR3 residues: CASSLLGRGKLFF. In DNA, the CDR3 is TGTGCCAGCAGCTTATTGGGCAGGGGAAAACTGTTTTTT.

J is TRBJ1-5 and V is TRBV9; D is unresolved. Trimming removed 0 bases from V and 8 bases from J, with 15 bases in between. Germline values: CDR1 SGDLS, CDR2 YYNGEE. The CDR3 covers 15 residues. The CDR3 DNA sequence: TGTGCCAGCAGCGTAGGAGCGGGATATAGTGAGCCCCAGCATTTT. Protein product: CASSVGAGYSEPQHF.

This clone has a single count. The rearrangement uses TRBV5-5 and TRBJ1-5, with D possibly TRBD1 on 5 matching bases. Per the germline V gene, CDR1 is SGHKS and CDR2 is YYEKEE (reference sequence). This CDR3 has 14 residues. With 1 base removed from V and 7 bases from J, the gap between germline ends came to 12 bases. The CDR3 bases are TGTGCCAGCAGCTTGTGGGGCGTCGGCCAGCCCCAGCATTTT. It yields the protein CASSLWGVGQPQHF.

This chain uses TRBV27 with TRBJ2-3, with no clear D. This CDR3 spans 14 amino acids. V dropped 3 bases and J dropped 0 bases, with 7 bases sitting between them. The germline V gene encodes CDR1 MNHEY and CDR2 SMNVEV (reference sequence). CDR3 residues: CASSFRISTDTQYF. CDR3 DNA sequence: TGTGCCAGCAGTTTCAGAATTAGCACAGATACGCAGTATTTT.

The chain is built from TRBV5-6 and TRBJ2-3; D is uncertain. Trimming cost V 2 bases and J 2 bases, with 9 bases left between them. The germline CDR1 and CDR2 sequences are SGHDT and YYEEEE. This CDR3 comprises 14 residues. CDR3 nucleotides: TGTGCCAGCAGCTTAGGAGCTTACACAGATACGCAGTATTTT. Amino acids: CASSLGAYTDTQYF. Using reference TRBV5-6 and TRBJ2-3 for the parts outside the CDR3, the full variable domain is DAGVTQSPTHLIKTRGQQVTLRCSPKSGHDTVSWYQQALGQGPQFIFQYYEEEERQRGNFPDRFSGHQFPNYSSELNVNALLLGDSALYLCASSLGAYTDTQYFGPGTRLTVL.

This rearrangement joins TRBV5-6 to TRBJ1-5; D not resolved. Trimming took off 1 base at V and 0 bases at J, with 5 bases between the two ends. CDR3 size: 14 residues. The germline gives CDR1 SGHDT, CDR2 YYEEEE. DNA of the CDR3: TGTGCCAGCAGCTTGTACGGTAGCAATCAGCCCCAGCATTTT. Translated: CASSLYGSNQPQHF.

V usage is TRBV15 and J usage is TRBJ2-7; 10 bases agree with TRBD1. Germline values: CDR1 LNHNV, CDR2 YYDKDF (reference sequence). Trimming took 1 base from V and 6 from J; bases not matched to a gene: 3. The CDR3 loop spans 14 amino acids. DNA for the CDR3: TGTGCCACCAGCAGAGGAGGGACAGGGGCCGAGCAGTACTTC. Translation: CATSRGGTGAEQYF.

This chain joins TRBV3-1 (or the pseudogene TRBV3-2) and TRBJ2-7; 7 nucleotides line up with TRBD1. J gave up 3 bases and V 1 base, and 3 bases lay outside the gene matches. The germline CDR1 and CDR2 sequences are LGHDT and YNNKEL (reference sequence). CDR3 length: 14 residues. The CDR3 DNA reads TGTGCCAGCAGCCAAGGGGACAGAATCTACGAGCAGTACTTC. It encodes CASSQGDRIYEQYF.

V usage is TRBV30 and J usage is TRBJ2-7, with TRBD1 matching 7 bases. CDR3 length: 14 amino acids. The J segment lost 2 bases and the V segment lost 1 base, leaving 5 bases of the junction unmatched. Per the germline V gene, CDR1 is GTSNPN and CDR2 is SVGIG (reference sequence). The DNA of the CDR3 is TGTGCCTGGAGTGCTGGGGACAGAACCTACGAGCAGTACTTC. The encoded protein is CAWSAGDRTYEQYF.

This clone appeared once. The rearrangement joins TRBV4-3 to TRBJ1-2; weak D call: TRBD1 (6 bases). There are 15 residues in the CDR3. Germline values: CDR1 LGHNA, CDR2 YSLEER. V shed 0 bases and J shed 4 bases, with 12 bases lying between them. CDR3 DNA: TGCGCCAGCAGCCAAGACTGGGGGCGGATCTATGGCTACACCTTC. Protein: CASSQDWGRIYGYTF.

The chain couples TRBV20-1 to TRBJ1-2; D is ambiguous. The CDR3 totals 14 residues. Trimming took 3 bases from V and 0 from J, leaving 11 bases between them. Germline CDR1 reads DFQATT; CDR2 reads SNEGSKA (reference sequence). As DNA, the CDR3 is TGCAGTGCTAGTACGGCCCAGGCTAACTATGGCTACACCTTC. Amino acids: CSASTAQANYGYTF.

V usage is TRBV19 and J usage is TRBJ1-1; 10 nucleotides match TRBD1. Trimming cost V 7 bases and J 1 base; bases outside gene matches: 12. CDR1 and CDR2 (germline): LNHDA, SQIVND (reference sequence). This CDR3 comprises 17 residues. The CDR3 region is CASTPRGRDRGNTEAFF. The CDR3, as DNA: TGTGCCAGTACCCCAAGGGGCCGGGACAGGGGGAACACTGAAGCTTTCTTT. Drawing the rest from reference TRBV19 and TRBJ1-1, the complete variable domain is DGGITQSPKYLFRKEGQNVTLSCEQNLNHDAMYWYRQDPGQGLRLIYYSQIVNDFQKGDIAEGYSVSREKKESFPLTVTSAQKNPTAFYLCASTPRGRDRGNTEAFFGQGTRLTVV.

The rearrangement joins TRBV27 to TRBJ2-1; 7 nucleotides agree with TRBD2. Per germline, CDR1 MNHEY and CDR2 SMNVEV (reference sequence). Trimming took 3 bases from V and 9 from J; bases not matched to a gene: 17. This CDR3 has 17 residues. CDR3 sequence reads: CASSFNFRGSPGGEQFF. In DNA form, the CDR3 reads TGTGCCAGCAGTTTTAACTTCCGGGGGTCGCCGGGGGGTGAGCAGTTCTTC.

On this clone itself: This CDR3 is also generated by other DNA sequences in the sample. CDR3 residues: CAWSPGGDQPQHF. Here the CDR3 DNA reads TGTGCCTGGAGCCCGGGGGGAGATCAGCCCCAGCATTTT. J is TRBJ1-5 and V is TRBV30; possible D gene TRBD1, 5 bases. Per the germline V gene, CDR1 is GTSNPN and CDR2 is SVGIG (reference sequence). Trimming pared 3 bases from V and 5 bases from J, leaving 11 bases between. CDR3 length: 13 residues. The full variable domain, with the rest looked up from reference TRBV30 and TRBJ1-5, is SQTIHQWPATLVQPVGSPLSLECTVEGTSNPNLYWYRQAAGRGLQLLFYSVGIGQISSEVPQNLSASRPQDRQFILSSKKLLLSDSGFYLCAWSPGGDQPQHFGDGTRLSIL.

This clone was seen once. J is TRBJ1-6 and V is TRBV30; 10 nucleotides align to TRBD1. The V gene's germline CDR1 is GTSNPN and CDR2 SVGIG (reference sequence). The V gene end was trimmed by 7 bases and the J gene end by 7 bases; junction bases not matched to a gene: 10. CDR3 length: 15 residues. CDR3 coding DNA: TGTGCCTTAGACAGGGGGCTGTCCGGAAATTCACCCCTCCACTTT. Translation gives CALDRGLSGNSPLHF.